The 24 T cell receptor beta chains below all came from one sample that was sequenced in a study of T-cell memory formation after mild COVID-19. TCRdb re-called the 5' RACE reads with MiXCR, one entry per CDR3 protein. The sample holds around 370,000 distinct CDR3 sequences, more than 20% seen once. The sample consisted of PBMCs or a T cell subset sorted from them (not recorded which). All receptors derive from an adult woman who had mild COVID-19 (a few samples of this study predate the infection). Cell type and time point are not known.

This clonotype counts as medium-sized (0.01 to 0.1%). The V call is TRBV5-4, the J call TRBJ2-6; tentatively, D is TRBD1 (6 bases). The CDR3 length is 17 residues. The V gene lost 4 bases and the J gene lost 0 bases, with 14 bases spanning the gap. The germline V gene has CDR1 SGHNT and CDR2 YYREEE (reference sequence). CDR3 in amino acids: CASSTLTGPSGANVLTF. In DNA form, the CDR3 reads TGTGCCAGCAGCACCCTGACAGGCCCCTCTGGGGCCAACGTCCTGACTTTC.

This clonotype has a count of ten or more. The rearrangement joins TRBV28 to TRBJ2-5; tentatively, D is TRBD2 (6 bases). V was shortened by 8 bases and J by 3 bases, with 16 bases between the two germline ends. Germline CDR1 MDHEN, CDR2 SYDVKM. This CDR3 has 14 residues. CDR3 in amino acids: CASGVLGRKETQYF. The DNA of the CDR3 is TGTGCCAGCGGTGTTTTGGGGAGGAAAGAGACCCAGTACTTC.

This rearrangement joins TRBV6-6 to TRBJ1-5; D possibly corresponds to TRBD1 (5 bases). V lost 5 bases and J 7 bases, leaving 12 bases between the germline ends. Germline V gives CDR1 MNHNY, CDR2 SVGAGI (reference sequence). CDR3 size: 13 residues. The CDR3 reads CASSRDYNQPQHF. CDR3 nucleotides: TGTGCCAGCAGTCGGGACTATAACCAGCCCCAGCATTTT.

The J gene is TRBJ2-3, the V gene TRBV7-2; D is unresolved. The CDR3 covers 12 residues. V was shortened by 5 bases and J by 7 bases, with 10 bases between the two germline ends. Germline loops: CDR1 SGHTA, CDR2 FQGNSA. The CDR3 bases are TGTGCCAGCAGCCTCAGGATGAATACGCAGTATTTT. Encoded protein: CASSLRMNTQYF.

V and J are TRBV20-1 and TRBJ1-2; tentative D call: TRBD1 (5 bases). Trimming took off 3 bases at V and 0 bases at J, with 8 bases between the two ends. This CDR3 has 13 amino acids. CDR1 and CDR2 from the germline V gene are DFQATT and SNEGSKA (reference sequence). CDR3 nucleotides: TGCAGTGCTAGGGGGGGTCCTAACTATGGCTACACCTTC. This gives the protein CSARGGPNYGYTF.

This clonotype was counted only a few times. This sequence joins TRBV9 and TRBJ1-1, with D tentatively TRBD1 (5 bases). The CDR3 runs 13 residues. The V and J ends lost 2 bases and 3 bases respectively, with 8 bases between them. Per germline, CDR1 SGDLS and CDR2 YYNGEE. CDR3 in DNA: TGTGCCAGCAGCGTCGGGACCCACACTGAAGCTTTCTTT. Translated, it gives CASSVGTHTEAFF.

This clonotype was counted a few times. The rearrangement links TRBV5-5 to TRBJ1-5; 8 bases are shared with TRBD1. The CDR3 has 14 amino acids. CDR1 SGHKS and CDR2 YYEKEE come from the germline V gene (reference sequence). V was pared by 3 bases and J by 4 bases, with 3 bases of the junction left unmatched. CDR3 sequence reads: CASSWGQDNQPQHF. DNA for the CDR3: TGTGCCAGCAGCTGGGGACAGGATAATCAGCCCCAGCATTTT. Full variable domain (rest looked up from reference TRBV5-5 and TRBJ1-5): DAGVTQSPTHLIKTRGQQVTLRCSPISGHKSVSWYQQVLGQGPQFIFQYYEKEERGRGNFPDRFSARQFPNYSSELNVNALLLGDSALYLCASSWGQDNQPQHFGDGTRLSIL.

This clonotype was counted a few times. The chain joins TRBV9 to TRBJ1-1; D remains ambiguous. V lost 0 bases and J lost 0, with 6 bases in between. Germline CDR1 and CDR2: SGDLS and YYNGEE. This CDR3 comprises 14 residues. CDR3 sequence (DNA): TGTGCCAGCAGCGTAGTAGGAATGAACACTGAAGCTTTCTTT. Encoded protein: CASSVVGMNTEAFF.

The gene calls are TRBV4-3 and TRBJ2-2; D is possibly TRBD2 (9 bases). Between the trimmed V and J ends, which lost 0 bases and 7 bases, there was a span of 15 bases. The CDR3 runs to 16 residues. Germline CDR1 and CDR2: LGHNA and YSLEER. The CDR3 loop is CASSQDSSGTGGELFF. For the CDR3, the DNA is TGCGCCAGCAGCCAAGATTCTAGCGGGACAGGCGGGGAGCTGTTTTTT.

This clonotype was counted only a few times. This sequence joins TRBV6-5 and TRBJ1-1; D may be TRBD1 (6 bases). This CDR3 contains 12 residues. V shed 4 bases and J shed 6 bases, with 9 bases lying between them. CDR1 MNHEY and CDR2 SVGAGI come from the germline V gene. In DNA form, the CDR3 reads TGTGCCAGCAGTTCACAGGGACCTGAAGCTTTCTTT. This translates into CASSSQGPEAFF.

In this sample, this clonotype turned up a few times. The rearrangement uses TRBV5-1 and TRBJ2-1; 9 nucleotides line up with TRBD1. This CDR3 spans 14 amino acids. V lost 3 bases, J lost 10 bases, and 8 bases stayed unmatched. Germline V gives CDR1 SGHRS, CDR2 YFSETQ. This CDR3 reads CASSSLTGGGEQFF. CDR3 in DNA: TGCGCCAGCAGCTCCCTCACAGGGGGCGGGGAGCAGTTCTTC.

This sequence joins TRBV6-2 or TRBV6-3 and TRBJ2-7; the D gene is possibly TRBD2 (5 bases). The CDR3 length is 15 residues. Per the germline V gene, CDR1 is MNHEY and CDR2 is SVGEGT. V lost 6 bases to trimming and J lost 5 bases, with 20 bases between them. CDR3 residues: CASRPTRLKLNEQYF. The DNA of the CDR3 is TGTGCCAGCAGACCCACTAGGCTCAAGCTCAACGAGCAGTACTTC.

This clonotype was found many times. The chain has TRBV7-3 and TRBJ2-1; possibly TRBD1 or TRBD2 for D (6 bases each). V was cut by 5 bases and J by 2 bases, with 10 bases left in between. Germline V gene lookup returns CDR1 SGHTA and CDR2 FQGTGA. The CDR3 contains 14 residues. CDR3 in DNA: TGTGCCAGCAGCCGAGGGGGGACCTACAATGAGCAGTTCTTC. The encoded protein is CASSRGGTYNEQFF.

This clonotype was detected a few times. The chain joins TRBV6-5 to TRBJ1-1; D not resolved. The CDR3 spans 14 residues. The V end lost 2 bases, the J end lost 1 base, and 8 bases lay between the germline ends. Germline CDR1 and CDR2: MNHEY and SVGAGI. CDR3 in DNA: TGTGCCAGCAGTTACGAGGCAGGGAACACTGAAGCTTTCTTT. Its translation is CASSYEAGNTEAFF.

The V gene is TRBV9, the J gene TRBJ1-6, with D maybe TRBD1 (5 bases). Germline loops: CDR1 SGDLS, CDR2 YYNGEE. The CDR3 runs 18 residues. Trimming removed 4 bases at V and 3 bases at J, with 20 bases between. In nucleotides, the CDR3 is TGTGCCAGCAGCCCATCCCTTCAGGGTTGGGACTATAATTCACCCCTCCACTTT. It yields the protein CASSPSLQGWDYNSPLHF.

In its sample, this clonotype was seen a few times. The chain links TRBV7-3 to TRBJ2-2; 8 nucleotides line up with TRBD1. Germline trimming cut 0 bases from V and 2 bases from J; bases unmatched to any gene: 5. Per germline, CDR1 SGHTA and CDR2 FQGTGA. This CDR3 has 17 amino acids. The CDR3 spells CASSLTLGQGNTGELFF. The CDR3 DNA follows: TGTGCCAGCAGCTTAACCCTAGGACAGGGAAACACCGGGGAGCTGTTTTTT.

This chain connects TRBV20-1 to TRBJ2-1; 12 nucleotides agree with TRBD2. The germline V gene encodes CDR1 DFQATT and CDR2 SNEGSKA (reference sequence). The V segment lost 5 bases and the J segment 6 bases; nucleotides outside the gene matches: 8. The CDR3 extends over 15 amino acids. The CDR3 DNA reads TGCAGTGCTCCCCTTACTAGCGGGGGGTCCAATGAGCAGTTCTTC. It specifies CSAPLTSGGSNEQFF.

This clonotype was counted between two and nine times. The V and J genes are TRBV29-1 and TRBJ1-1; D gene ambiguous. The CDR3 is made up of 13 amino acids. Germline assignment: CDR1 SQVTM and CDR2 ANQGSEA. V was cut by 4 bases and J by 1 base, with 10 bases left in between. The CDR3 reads CSVGPRENTEAFF. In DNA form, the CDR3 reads TGCAGCGTTGGACCTAGGGAGAACACTGAAGCTTTCTTT.

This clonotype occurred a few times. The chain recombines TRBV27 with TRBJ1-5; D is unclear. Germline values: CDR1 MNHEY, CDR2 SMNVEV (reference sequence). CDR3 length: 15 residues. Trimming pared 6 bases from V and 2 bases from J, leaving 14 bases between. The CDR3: CASRHRGQGNQPQHF. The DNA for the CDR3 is TGTGCCAGCAGGCACAGAGGGCAGGGCAATCAGCCCCAGCATTTT.

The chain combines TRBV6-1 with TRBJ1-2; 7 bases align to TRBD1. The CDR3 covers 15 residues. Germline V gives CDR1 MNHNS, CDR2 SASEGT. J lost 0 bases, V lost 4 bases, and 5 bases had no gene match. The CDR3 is CASSVDRVANYGYTF. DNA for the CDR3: TGTGCCAGCAGTGTAGACAGGGTAGCTAACTATGGCTACACCTTC.

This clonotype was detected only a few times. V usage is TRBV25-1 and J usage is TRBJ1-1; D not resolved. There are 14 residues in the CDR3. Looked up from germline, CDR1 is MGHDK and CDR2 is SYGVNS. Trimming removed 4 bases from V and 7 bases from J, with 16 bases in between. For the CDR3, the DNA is TGTGCCAGCAGTGCTTCGGAACGGGCGGGTGAAGCTTTCTTT. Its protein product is CASSASERAGEAFF.

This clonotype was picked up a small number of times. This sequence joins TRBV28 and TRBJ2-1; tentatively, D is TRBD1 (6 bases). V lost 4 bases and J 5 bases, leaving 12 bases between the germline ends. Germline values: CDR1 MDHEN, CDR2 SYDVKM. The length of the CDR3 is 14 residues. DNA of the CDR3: TGTGCCAGCAGTTCGTGGACAGACGACAATGAGCAGTTCTTC. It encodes CASSSWTDDNEQFF. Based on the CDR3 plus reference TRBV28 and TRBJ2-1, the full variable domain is DVKVTQSSRYLVKRTGEKVFLECVQDMDHENMFWYRQDPGLGLRLIYFSYDVKMKEKGDIPEGYSVSREKKERFSLILESASTNQTSMYLCASSSWTDDNEQFFGPGTRLTVL.

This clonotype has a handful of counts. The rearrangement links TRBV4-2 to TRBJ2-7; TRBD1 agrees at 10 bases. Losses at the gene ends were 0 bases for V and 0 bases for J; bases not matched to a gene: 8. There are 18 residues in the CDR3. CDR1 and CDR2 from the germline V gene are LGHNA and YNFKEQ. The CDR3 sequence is CASSQDGSGDRGSYEQYF. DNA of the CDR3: TGTGCCAGCAGCCAAGATGGTTCGGGGGACAGGGGCTCCTACGAGCAGTACTTC.

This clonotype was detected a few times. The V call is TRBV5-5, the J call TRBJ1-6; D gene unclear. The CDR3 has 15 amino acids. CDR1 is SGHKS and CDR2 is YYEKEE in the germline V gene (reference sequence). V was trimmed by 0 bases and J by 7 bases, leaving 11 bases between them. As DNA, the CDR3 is TGTGCCAGCAGCTTGGAAAAGGGAGGGAATTCACCCCTCCACTTT. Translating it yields CASSLEKGGNSPLHF.